What follows are 19 T cell receptor beta chains derived from one specimen sequenced in a study of cytomegalovirus exposure and HLA in healthy donors. The PCR had 60 Vbeta and 13 Jbeta primers. The assay was immunoSEQ multiplex PCR, and TCRdb's table has in-frame clones only and misses some. This table holds about 120,000 clones, around 80% found once. The sample comprised PBMCs. These receptors all come from a man in his thirties or forties in good health and CMV-seronegative.

As for this clone: At one of its ends the junction is not consistent with the germline gene, which may arise from a read error. The chain joins TRBV30 to TRBJ2-6, with a possible D match to TRBD2 (6 bases). This CDR3 is built from 16 residues. Germline V lookup: CDR1 GTSNPN, CDR2 SVGIG (reference sequence). CDR3 DNA sequence: TGTGCCACGGAACGGGAGCCCAACTCTGGGGCCAACGGCCTGACTTTC. This codes for CATEREPNSGANGLTF.

V is TRBV11-2 and J is TRBJ2-1; the match to TRBD2 covers 9 bases. The CDR3 covers 16 residues. Germline lookup yields CDR1 SGHAT and CDR2 FQNNGV. Germline trimming cut 0 bases from V and 4 bases from J; bases unmatched to any gene: 4. CDR3 sequence: CASSLDPSGIYNEQFF. In nucleotides, the CDR3 is TGTGCCAGCAGCTTAGATCCTAGCGGGATATACAATGAGCAGTTCTTC.

This sequence joins TRBV19 and TRBJ1-2; D remains unclear. The V gene's germline CDR1 is LNHDA and CDR2 SQIVND (reference sequence). The CDR3 sequence is 13 residues long. Trimming removed 6 bases at V and 8 bases at J, with 16 bases between. CDR3: CASSQAVEKGYTF. The DNA of the CDR3 is TGTGCCAGTAGCCAGGCAGTTGAGAAGGGCTACACCTTC.

CDR3 residues: CASSDPGGAGETQYF. CDR3 DNA: TGTGCCAGCAGCGACCCCGGGGGGGCCGGTGAGACCCAGTACTTC. This chain connects TRBV5-6 to TRBJ2-5; 8 positions agree with TRBD2. The ends lost 4 bases at V and 5 bases at J; junction bases unmatched: 10. Germline CDR1 reads SGHDT; CDR2 reads YYEEEE. This CDR3 spans 15 amino acids.

This chain links TRBV4-3 with TRBJ1-1, with 7 bases that match TRBD1. Per germline, CDR1 LGHNA and CDR2 YSLEER. V lost 3 bases to trimming and J lost 7 bases; unmatched junction nucleotides: 8. This CDR3 spans 14 amino acids. Here the CDR3 DNA reads TGCGCCAGCAGCCATCGAACAGGGGCCCGTGAAGCTTTCTTT. It encodes CASSHRTGAREAFF.

The gene calls are TRBV5-5 and TRBJ1-4; TRBD1 is a possible D gene (5 bases). Germline CDR1 reads SGHKS; CDR2 reads YYEKEE (reference sequence). V gave up 6 bases and J gave up 2 bases, with 14 bases separating them. This CDR3 comprises 15 residues. The CDR3 sequence: CASILGRGTNEKLFF. The CDR3, as DNA: TGTGCCAGCATCCTGGGGAGGGGTACTAATGAAAAACTGTTTTTT. The complete variable domain, with remaining parts taken from reference TRBV5-5 and TRBJ1-4, reads DAGVTQSPTHLIKTRGQQVTLRCSPISGHKSVSWYQQVLGQGPQFIFQYYEKEERGRGNFPDRFSARQFPNYSSELNVNALLLGDSALYLCASILGRGTNEKLFFGSGTQLSVL.

This sequence joins TRBV4-2 and TRBJ1-6, with 7 bases aligning to TRBD1. This CDR3 is built from 21 residues. Germline loops: CDR1 LGHNA, CDR2 YNFKEQ. The junction had 24 bases not matched to a gene; V was cut back by 3 bases and J by 7 bases. The chain's CDR3 is CASSHETGAVRRTIGNSPLHF. CDR3 coding DNA: TGTGCCAGCAGCCATGAAACAGGGGCGGTTCGGCGCACTATAGGGAATTCACCCCTCCACTTT.

The rearrangement uses TRBV9 and TRBJ1-2; D is ambiguous. This CDR3 has 13 residues. Germline values: CDR1 SGDLS, CDR2 YYNGEE. V was cut by 7 bases and J by 4 bases, with 14 bases left in between. CDR3 in DNA: TGTGCCAGCGGACCCGGGGTAGGCTATGGCTACACCTTC. It codes for CASGPGVGYGYTF. The variable domain in full, completed from reference TRBV9 and TRBJ1-2, reads DSGVTQTPKHLITATGQRVTLRCSPRSGDLSVYWYQQSLDQGLQFLIQYYNGEERAKGNILERFSAQQFPDLHSELNLSSLELGDSALYFCASGPGVGYGYTFGSGTRLTVV.

The chain carries TRBV9 and TRBJ1-2; 8 nucleotides align to TRBD1. Germline values: CDR1 SGDLS, CDR2 YYNGEE. The length of the CDR3 is 11 residues. The trim removed 7 bases at V and 5 bases at J, leaving 1 base unmatched. CDR3 in amino acids: CASRDRYGYTF. The CDR3 nucleotides are TGTGCCAGCCGGGACAGGTATGGCTACACCTTC.

The chain combines TRBV7-2 with TRBJ1-2; D might be TRBD1 (5 bases). This CDR3 spans 13 amino acids. The germline V gene has CDR1 SGHTA and CDR2 FQGNSA. The germline V and J ends were trimmed by 5 bases and 7 bases, with 14 bases remaining between them. The CDR3, as DNA: TGTGCCAGCAGCCCCGAGACAGTCCTTGGCTACACCTTC. Translation: CASSPETVLGYTF.

V usage is TRBV5-1 and J usage is TRBJ1-3, with D hard to call. This CDR3 has 16 amino acids. Germline CDR1 SGHRS, CDR2 YFSETQ. V was shortened by 0 bases and J by 0 bases, with 10 bases between the two germline ends. CDR3 in amino acids: CASSLDSLLSGNTIYF. The CDR3 DNA follows: TGCGCCAGCAGCTTGGACAGCTTACTCTCTGGAAACACCATATATTTT.

The V gene is TRBV5-1, the J gene TRBJ1-1; D possibly corresponds to TRBD1 (5 bases). V lost 0 bases and J 7 bases, leaving 10 bases between the germline ends. The CDR3 runs 13 residues. The germline V gene encodes CDR1 SGHRS and CDR2 YFSETQ. The CDR3 nucleotides read TGCGCCAGCAGCTTGGGCCAGGGTGGTGAAGCTTTCTTT. This translates into CASSLGQGGEAFF.

The chain combines TRBV9 with TRBJ2-1; D uncertain. This CDR3 contains 13 residues. V dropped 1 base and J dropped 6 bases, with 8 bases sitting between them. From germline, CDR1 is SGDLS and CDR2 YYNGEE. CDR3 sequence: CASSVPPSNEQFF. CDR3 in DNA: TGTGCCAGCAGCGTACCCCCCAGCAATGAGCAGTTCTTC.

The chain combines TRBV27 with TRBJ1-5; a possible D gene is TRBD1 (6 bases). This CDR3 is 16 amino acids long. Germline CDR1 reads MNHEY; CDR2 reads SMNVEV (reference sequence). The V end was cut by 4 bases, the J end by 2 bases, with 15 bases between. This chain's CDR3 is CASSSHREGRNQPQHF. CDR3 in DNA: TGTGCCAGCAGTTCCCACAGGGAGGGTCGCAATCAGCCCCAGCATTTT.

The chain uses TRBV28 and TRBJ1-5; D may be TRBD1 (5 bases). The V end lost 6 bases, the J end lost 0 bases, and 12 bases lay between the germline ends. Looked up from germline, CDR1 is MDHEN and CDR2 is SYDVKM. CDR3 length: 15 amino acids. The CDR3 here is CASRTIRDSNQPQHF. The CDR3, as DNA: TGTGCCAGCAGAACCATCAGGGATAGCAATCAGCCCCAGCATTTT.

A few counts support this clone. The chain joins TRBV29-1 to TRBJ1-4; the D is unclear. The V end was cut by 3 bases, the J end by 8 bases, with 10 bases between. The CDR3 extends over 12 amino acids. Germline CDR1 reads SQVTM; CDR2 reads ANQGSEA. In DNA, the CDR3 is TGCAGCGTTGAGACCCCGGGGGAAAAACTGTTTTTT. Translating gives CSVETPGEKLFF.

This clone was counted between two and nine times. The rearrangement joins TRBV2 to TRBJ2-7, with TRBD1 matching over 11 bases. CDR1 and CDR2 from the germline V gene are SNHLY and FYNNEI. J gave up 4 bases and V 8 bases, and 4 bases lay outside the gene matches. This CDR3 has 13 amino acids. CDR3 in DNA: TGTGCCAGCGGGTGGGACAGGGGGTACGAGCAGTACTTC. Amino acids: CASGWDRGYEQYF.

This rearrangement joins TRBV7-9 to TRBJ2-3; D remains unclear. The CDR3 runs to 12 residues. CDR1 and CDR2 from the germline V gene are SEHNR and FQNEAQ (reference sequence). Trimming took off 5 bases at V and 11 bases at J, with 14 bases between the two ends. The CDR3 here is CASSATVYGQYF. The CDR3 nucleotides are TGTGCCAGCAGCGCAACTGTGTACGGGCAGTATTTT.

The chain links TRBV4-1 to TRBJ1-5; 9 bases are a match to TRBD1. Trimming took 1 base from V and 9 from J; bases not matched to a gene: 4. Per germline, CDR1 MGHRA and CDR2 YSYEKL. CDR3 length equals 14 residues. The CDR3 bases are TGCGCCAGCAGCCAAGGGACAGGGGAGACGCCCCAGCATTTT. Its protein product is CASSQGTGETPQHF.